The rows below give T cell receptor beta chains drawn from one sample of a study of tumor-infiltrating lymphocytes in primary liver carcinoma. TCRdb redid the calling of the multiplex PCR reads with MiXCR, one entry per CDR3 protein. There are approximately 300,000 distinct CDR3 sequences in the sample; more than 55% occur only once, and roughly 9% lies in the top ten. Sequencing input: peripheral blood. Receptor source: a man between 35 and 55 years old with primary liver carcinoma and hepatitis B virus infection. Both conserved end residues are part of each CDR3. The order of the fields is V gene, J gene, D gene, clone size, CDR3 DNA, CDR3 protein. D genes are given only for firm matches. Clone size appears in some rows only: once, few, many, or a class for an expanded clone.

TRBV12-3/TRBV12-4,TRBJ2-7,TRBD1,NA,TGTGCCAGCAGTAATACAGGGGGAGCATACGAGCAGTACTTC,CASSNTGGAYEQYF
TRBV7-8,TRBJ2-4,NA,once,TGTGCCAGCGGCCCAATGACAGCAGCCAAAAACATTCAGTACTTC,CASGPMTAAKNIQYF
TRBV12-3/TRBV12-4,TRBJ1-4,TRBD1,many,TGTGCCAGCAGTTTCGGGGGCTCCGGGACAGGGGGAAAACTGTTTTTT,CASSFGGSGTGGKLFF
TRBV11-2,TRBJ2-3,NA,NA,TGTGCCAGCCGGGCAGTGGAAAGCACATATACGCAGTATTTT,CASRAVESTYTQYF
TRBV14,TRBJ1-6,NA,NA,TGTGCCAGCAGCCAAGATCAGAACCACCAGGCATTCTATAATTCACCCCTCCACTTT,CASSQDQNHQAFYNSPLHF
TRBV7-8,TRBJ2-3,NA,NA,TGTGCCGGCACCTCCCGGGAAGGGGCAGATACGCAGTATTTT,CAGTSREGADTQYF
TRBV29-1,TRBJ2-1,NA,NA,TGCAGCGGGATAGGGATTAGCGGGGACAGTGAGCAGTTCTTC,CSGIGISGDSEQFF
TRBV11-2,TRBJ2-7,TRBD1,NA,TGTGCCAGCAGCTTAGCACTAGGGGGCCTCGAGCAGTACTTC,CASSLALGGLEQYF
TRBV13,TRBJ2-7,NA,few,TGTGCCAGCAGCTCCGTCTCAAACTACGAGCAGTACTTC,CASSSVSNYEQYF
TRBV24-1,TRBJ2-1,TRBD1,NA,TGTGCCACCAGTGACCGTAGGACAGGAGACAATGAGCAGTTCTTC,CATSDRRTGDNEQFF
TRBV5-4,TRBJ2-7,NA,NA,TGTACCAGCAGCTCATACAGAACCTACGAGCAGTACTTC,CTSSSYRTYEQYF
TRBV29-1,TRBJ1-3,NA,many,TGCAGCGTGGACGCGGGAAACACCATATATTTT,CSVDAGNTIYF
TRBV7-9,TRBJ2-3,NA,NA,TGTGCCAGCAGCTCGAACGAGGGGCGGTGGACAGATACGCAGTATTTT,CASSSNEGRWTDTQYF
TRBV12-3/TRBV12-4,TRBJ2-1,NA,many,TGTGCCAGCATCTCTCAAGCGGGTCTTCCGTCCAATGAGCAGTTCTTC,CASISQAGLPSNEQFF
TRBV6-6,TRBJ2-1,TRBD2,NA,TGTGCTTGCAGTTCAGGGCGACTAGCGGCCTACAATGAGCAGTTCTTC,CACSSGRLAAYNEQFF
TRBV13,TRBJ2-7,TRBD2,few,TGTGCCAGCAGCTTAAGTATGTGGCGGGAGGGCTACGAGCAGTACTTC,CASSLSMWREGYEQYF
TRBV7-2,TRBJ1-4,TRBD1,NA,TGTGCCAGCAGCCCATCACCCGGGACAGGGGGCACTAATGAAAAACTGTTTTTT,CASSPSPGTGGTNEKLFF
TRBV14,TRBJ2-2,NA,many,TGTGCCACTCGACAGGTCGTAGGCACCGGGGAGCTGTTTTTT,CATRQVVGTGELFF
TRBV5-6,TRBJ2-1,NA,NA,TGTGCCAGCAGCTTAGATGGAAGTAACTACAATGAGCAGTTCTTC,CASSLDGSNYNEQFF
TRBV7-9,TRBJ2-7,NA,NA,TGTGCCAGCGCCATGGGGATGTACGAGCAGTACTTC,CASAMGMYEQYF
TRBV4-1,TRBJ2-2,NA,NA,TGCGCCAGCAACCAAGTTACCCTCTCCGGGGAGCTGTTTTTT,CASNQVTLSGELFF
TRBV11-2,TRBJ2-2,TRBD2,NA,TGTACCAGCAGCCGACTGGTGACTAGCGGGAACACCGGGGAGCTGTTTTTT,CTSSRLVTSGNTGELFF
TRBV4-3,TRBJ1-2,NA,many,TGCGCCAGCAGCCAAGATAGGTGGGCAGAAACTAACTATGGCTACACCTTC,CASSQDRWAETNYGYTF
TRBV11-2,TRBJ2-1,TRBD2,many,TGTGCCAGCAGCTTTGGGACTACAGGAGGGGTGTACAATGAGCAGTTCTTC,CASSFGTTGGVYNEQFF
TRBV6-2/TRBV6-3,TRBJ2-7,TRBD2,many,TGTGCCAGCAGCCCCAGGGAGGGGATCCCTAGAGAGCAGTACTTC,CASSPREGIPREQYF
TRBV6-1,TRBJ2-2,TRBD1,NA,TGCGCCAGCAGTTTGACAGGGGGCGCGCCGAACACCGGGGAGCTGGTTTTT,CASSLTGGAPNTGELVF
TRBV29-1,TRBJ2-7,NA,NA,TGCAGCGTTGAAGATCCGCGAGACCCCTGGAGGGAGCAGTACTTC,CSVEDPRDPWREQYF
TRBV10-2,TRBJ1-5,TRBD1,many,TGCGCCACCAGCAAGGGACAGGGGATATCAGGGCCCCAGCATTTT,CATSKGQGISGPQHF
TRBV29-1,TRBJ1-1,TRBD1,NA,TGCAGCGTTATGAGACAGGGGGACACTGAAGCTTTCTTT,CSVMRQGDTEAFF
TRBV5-1,TRBJ2-3,TRBD2,NA,TGCGCCAGCAGCCCCAGGACTAGCGGGACCCTAGATACGCAGTATTTT,CASSPRTSGTLDTQYF
TRBV28,TRBJ1-4,NA,NA,TGTGTCAGCAGTTTATCGGGGGCAGGTGAAAAACTGTTTTTT,CVSSLSGAGEKLFF
TRBV14,TRBJ2-3,NA,few,TGTGCCAGCAGCCAAGATCGGAGAAGGGGGACACTCACAGATACGCAGTATTTT,CASSQDRRRGTLTDTQYF
TRBV5-4,TRBJ1-3,NA,few,TGTGCCAGCAGCTCAGGGACGGAGAGCACCATATATTTT,CASSSGTESTIYF
TRBV11-2,TRBJ2-7,NA,NA,TGTGCCAGCGGCTTAGAGGCCTCTTTCCCTTGGGGGCAGTACTTC,CASGLEASFPWGQYF
TRBV21-1,TRBJ2-7,NA,NA,TGTGCCAGCACCCCCCGCGGCTACGAGCAGTACTTC,CASTPRGYEQYF
TRBV7-8,TRBJ2-7,NA,many,TGTGCCAGCAGAGCGACAACTTGGGGTGGCGAGCAGTACTTC,CASRATTWGGEQYF
TRBV6-5,TRBJ1-5,TRBD1,NA,TGTGCCAACAGTGAGAGACAGGGGGCAAGACGCAATCAGCCCCAGCATTTT,CANSERQGARRNQPQHF
TRBV11-3,TRBJ2-2,NA,NA,TGTGCCAGCAGCTCCTCCAAGAACACCGGGGAGCTGTTTTTT,CASSSSKNTGELFF
TRBV30,TRBJ2-1,NA,many,TGTGCCTGGAGTGAACGGTATGAGCAGTTCTTC,CAWSERYEQFF
TRBV12-3/TRBV12-4,TRBJ2-1,TRBD1,NA,TGTGCCAGCAGTCAGAGACAGGGGGCGAGCTCCTACAATAAGCAGTTCTTC,CASSQRQGASSYNKQFF
TRBV4-2,TRBJ2-1,TRBD2,many,TGTGCCAGCAGCCGGAGACTAGCGGGAGTGGATGAGCAGTTCTTC,CASSRRLAGVDEQFF
TRBV5-6,TRBJ1-1,NA,NA,TGTGTCAGCAGCTTTCCGGGCCTTATTCCCACTGAAGCTTTCTTT,CVSSFPGLIPTEAFF
TRBV11-1,TRBJ1-1,NA,few,TGTGCCAGCTCAAAGGGCCCCAGGAGGGATGAAGCTTCCTTT,CASSKGPRRDEASF
TRBV6-5,TRBJ1-3,TRBD1,NA,TGTGTCAGCAGTAGCAGGGGGTCGACTGGAAACACCATATATTTT,CVSSSRGSTGNTIYF
TRBV7-8,TRBJ1-6,TRBD1,NA,TGTGCCAGCAGCCATGGACAGGGAGATTCACCCCTCCACTTT,CASSHGQGDSPLHF
TRBV11-2,TRBJ2-1,NA,NA,TGTGGCAGCAGCTCCCGGAGCGGCACTGAGCAGTTATTC,CGSSSRSGTEQLF
TRBV6-2/TRBV6-3,TRBJ1-5,NA,many,TGTGCCAGCAGTTACGTTTCGAGGGTCCAGCATTTT,CASSYVSRVQHF
TRBV11-1,TRBJ2-1,TRBD1,NA,TGTGCCAGCAGCTCGGACAGGGTGCACAATGTGCAGTTCTTC,CASSSDRVHNVQFF
TRBV28,TRBJ1-5,NA,many,TGTGCCAGCAGTGTCCGGAATCAGCCCCAGCATTTT,CASSVRNQPQHF
TRBV5-1,TRBJ2-5,NA,NA,TGCGCCAGCAGCTTCCAGGGGGGCGGAGAGACCCAGTACTTC,CASSFQGGGETQYF
TRBV29-1,TRBJ2-1,TRBD1,NA,TGCAGCGATGAAGAGGACAGGCGCAATGAGCAGTTCTTC,CSDEEDRRNEQFF
TRBV5-5,TRBJ2-3,NA,many,TGTGCCAGCAGCTTAGGAGACAAACACACAGATACGCAGTATTTT,CASSLGDKHTDTQYF
TRBV28,TRBJ1-5,NA,NA,TGTGCCAGCAGTCCGGGACGGCATAGCAATCAGCCCCAGCATTTT,CASSPGRHSNQPQHF
TRBV28,TRBJ1-5,NA,few,TGTGCCAGCAGTTTAACAGGGAGAGGGCAGCCCCAGCATTTT,CASSLTGRGQPQHF
TRBV6-6,TRBJ2-4,TRBD2,NA,TGTGCCAGTAGTTACTCAGCGGGGGGGAGAAACATTCAGTACTTC,CASSYSAGGRNIQYF
TRBV4-2,TRBJ2-7,NA,NA,TGTGCCAGCAGCCAAGAGTCGCAGGGCAGCGAACAGTACTTC,CASSQESQGSEQYF
TRBV5-6,TRBJ2-3,TRBD2,NA,TGTGCCAGCAGCTCCGGGACTAGCGGCACAGATACGGAGTATTTT,CASSSGTSGTDTEYF
TRBV5-6,TRBJ2-3,TRBD2,once,TGTGCCAGCGGCCAACTAGCGGGGAGCACAGATACACAGTATTTT,CASGQLAGSTDTQYF
TRBV6-1,TRBJ1-5,TRBD1,once,TGTGCCAGCAGTGAAGTCTGGTCAGGGGGGGATGATCAGCCCCAGCATTTT,CASSEVWSGGDDQPQHF